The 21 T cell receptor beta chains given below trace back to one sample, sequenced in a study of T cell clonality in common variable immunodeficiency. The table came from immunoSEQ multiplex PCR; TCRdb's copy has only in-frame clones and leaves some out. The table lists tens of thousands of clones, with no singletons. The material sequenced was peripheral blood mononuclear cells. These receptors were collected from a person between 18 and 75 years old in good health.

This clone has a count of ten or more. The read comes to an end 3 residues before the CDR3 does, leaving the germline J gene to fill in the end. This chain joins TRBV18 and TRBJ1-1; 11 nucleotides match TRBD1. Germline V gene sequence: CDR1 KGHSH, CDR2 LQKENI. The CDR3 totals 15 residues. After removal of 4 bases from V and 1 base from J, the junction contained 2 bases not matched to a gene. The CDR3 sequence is CASSRTGGANTEAFF. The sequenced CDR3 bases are TGTGCCAGCTCACGGACAGGGGGCGCGAACACTGAA. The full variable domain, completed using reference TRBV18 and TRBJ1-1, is NAGVMQNPRHLVRRRGQEARLRCSPMKGHSHVYWYRQLPEEGLKFMVYLQKENIIDESGMPKERFSAEFPKEGPSILRIQQVVRGDSAAYFCASSRTGGANTEAFFGQGTRLTVV.

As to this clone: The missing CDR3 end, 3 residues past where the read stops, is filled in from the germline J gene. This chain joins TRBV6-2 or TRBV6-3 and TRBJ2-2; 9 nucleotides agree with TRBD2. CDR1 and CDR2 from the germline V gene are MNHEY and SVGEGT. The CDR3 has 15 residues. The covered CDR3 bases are TGTGCTCTAGGGGGACTAGCACCGAACACCGGGGAG. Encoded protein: CALGGLAPNTGE. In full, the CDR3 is CALGGLAPNTGELFF.

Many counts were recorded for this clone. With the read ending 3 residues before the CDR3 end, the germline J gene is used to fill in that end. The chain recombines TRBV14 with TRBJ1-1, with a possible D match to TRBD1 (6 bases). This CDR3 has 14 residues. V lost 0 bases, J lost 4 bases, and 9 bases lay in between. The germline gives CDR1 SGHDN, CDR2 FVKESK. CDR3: CASSQDLRGTEAFF. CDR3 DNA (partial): TGTGCCAGCAGCCAAGATCTCAGGGGCACTGAA.

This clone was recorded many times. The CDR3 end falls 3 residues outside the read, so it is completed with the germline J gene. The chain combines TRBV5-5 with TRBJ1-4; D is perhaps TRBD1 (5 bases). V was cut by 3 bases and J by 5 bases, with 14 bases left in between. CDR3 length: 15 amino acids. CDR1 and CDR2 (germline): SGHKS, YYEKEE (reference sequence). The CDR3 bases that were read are TGTGCCAGCAGCTGGGGCCGGACTAAAAATGAAAAA. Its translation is CASSWGRTKNEK. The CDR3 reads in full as CASSWGRTKNEKLFF.

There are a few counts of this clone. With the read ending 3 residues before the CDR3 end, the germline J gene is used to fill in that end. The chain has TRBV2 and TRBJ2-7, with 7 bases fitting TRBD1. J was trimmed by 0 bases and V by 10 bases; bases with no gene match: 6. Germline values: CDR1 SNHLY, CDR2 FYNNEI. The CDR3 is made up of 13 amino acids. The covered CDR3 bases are TGTGCCACCATCGAGGGGGCCTCCTACGAG. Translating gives CATIEGASYE. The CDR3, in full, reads CATIEGASYEQYF.

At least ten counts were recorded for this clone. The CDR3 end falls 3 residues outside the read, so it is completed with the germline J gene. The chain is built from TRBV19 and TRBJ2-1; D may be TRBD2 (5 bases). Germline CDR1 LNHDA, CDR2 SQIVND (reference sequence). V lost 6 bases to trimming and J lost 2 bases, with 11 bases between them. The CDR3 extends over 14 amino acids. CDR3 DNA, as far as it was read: TGTGCCAGTAGATGGAGCGGAGCCTACAATGAG. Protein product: CASRWSGAYNE. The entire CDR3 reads CASRWSGAYNEQFF.

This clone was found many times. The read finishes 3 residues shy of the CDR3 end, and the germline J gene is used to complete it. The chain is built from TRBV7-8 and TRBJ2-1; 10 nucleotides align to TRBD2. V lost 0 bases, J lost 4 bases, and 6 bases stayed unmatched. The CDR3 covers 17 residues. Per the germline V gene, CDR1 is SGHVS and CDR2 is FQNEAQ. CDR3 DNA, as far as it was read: TGTGCCAGCAGCTTAGCGTCTAGCGGGAGCTTTTACAATGAG. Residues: CASSLASSGSFYNE. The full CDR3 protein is CASSLASSGSFYNEQFF.

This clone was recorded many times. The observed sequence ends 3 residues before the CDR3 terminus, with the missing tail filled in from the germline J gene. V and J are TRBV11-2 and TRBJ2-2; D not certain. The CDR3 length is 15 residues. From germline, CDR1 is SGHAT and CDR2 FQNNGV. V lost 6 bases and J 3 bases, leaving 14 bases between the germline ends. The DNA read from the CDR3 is TGTGCCAGCAGTCGAACAGAGTCAGACACCGGGGAG. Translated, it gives CASSRTESDTGE. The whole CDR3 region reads CASSRTESDTGELFF.

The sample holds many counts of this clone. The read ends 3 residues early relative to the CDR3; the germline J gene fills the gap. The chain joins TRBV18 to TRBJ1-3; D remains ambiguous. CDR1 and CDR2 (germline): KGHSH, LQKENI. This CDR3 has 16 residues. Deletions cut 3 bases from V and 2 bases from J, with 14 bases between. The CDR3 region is CASSPPTGLAGNTIYF. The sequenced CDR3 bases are TGTGCCAGCTCACCCCCGACCGGCCTAGCTGGAAACACC.

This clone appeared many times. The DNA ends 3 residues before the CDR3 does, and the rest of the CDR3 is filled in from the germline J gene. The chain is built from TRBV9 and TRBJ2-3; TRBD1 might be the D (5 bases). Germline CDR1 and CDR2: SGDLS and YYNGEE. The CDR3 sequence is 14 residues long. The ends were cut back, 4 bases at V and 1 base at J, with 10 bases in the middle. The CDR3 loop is CASSSGIRTDTQYF. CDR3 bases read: TGTGCCAGCAGCTCAGGGATTCGCACAGATACG. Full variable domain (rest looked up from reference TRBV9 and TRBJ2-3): DSGVTQTPKHLITATGQRVTLRCSPRSGDLSVYWYQQSLDQGLQFLIQYYNGEERAKGNILERFSAQQFPDLHSELNLSSLELGDSALYFCASSSGIRTDTQYFGPGTRLTVL.

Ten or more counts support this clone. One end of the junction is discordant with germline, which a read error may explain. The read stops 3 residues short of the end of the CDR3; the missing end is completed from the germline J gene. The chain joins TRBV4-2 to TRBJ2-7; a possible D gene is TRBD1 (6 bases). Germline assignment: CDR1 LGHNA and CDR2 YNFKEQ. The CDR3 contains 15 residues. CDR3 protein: CASSQGDKRSYEQYF. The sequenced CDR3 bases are TGCGCCAGCAGCCAAGGGGACAAACGCTCCTACGAG.

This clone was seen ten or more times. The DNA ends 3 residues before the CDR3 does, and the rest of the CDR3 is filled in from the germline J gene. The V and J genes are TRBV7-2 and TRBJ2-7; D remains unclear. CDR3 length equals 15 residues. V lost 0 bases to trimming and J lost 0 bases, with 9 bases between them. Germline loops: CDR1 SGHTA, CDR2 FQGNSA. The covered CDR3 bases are TGTGCCAGCAGCTTAGCGTACGGGTTCTCCTACGAG. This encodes CASSLAYGFSYE. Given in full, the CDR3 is CASSLAYGFSYEQYF.

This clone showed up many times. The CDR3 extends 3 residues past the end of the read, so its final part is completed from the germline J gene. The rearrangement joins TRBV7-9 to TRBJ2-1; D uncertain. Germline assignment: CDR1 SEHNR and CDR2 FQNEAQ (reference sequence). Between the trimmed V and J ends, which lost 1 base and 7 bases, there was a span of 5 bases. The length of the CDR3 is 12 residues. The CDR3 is CASSLDGNEQFF. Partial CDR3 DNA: TGTGCCAGCAGCTTAGACGGGAATGAG.

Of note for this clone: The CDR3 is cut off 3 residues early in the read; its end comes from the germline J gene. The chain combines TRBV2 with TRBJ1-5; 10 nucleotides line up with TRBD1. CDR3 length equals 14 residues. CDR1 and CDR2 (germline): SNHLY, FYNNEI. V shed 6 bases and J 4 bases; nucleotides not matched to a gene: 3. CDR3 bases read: TGTGCCAGCAGCAAGGACAGGGGGAATCAGCCC. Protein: CASSKDRGNQP. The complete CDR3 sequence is CASSKDRGNQPQHF. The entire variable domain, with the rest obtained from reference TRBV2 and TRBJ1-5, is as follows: EPEVTQTPSHQVTQMGQEVILRCVPISNHLYFYWYRQILGQKVEFLVSFYNNEISEKSEIFDDQFSVERPDGSNFTLKIRSTKLEDSAMYFCASSKDRGNQPQHFGDGTRLSIL.

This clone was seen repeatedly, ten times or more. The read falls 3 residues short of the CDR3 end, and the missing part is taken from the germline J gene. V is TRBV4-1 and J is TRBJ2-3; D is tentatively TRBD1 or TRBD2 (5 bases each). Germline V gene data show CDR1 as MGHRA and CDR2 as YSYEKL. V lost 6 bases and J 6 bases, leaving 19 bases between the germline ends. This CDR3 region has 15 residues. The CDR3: CASRRGGRLGDTQYF. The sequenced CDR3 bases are TGCGCCAGCAGGAGGGGCGGCCGCCTCGGGGATACG.

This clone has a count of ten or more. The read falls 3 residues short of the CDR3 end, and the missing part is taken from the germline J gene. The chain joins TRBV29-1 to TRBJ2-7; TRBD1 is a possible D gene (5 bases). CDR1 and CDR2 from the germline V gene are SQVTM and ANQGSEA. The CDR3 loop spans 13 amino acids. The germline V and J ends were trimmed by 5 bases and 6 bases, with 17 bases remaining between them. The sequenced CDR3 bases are TGCAGCGTTTCCCCCCAGGGTCTTGGCGAG. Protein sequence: CSVSPQGLGE. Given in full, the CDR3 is CSVSPQGLGEQYF.

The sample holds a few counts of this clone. The CDR3 here is CASSLRQGNTIYF. The part of the CDR3 DNA that was read is TGTGCCAGCAGCCTGCGACAGGGAAACACC. V and J are TRBV11-3 and TRBJ1-3, with D tentatively TRBD1 (5 bases). Read data end 3 residues before the CDR3 end; the end is taken from the germline J gene. The germline gives CDR1 SGHNT, CDR2 YENEEA. The CDR3 consists of 13 residues. V lost 5 bases and J lost 4, with 9 bases in between.

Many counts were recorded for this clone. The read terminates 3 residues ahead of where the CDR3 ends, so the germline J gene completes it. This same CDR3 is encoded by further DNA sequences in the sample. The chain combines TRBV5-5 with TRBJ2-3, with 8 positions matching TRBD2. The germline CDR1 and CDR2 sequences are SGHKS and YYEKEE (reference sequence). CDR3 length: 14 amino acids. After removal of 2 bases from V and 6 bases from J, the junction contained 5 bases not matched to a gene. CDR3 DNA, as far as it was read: TGTGCCAGCAGCTTTCAAGCGGGAGTGGATACG. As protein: CASSFQAGVDT. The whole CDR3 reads CASSFQAGVDTQYF.

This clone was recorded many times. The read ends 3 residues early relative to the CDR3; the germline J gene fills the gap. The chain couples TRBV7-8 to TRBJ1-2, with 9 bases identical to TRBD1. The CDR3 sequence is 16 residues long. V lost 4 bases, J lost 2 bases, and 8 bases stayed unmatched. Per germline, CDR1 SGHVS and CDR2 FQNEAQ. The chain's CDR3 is CASSWGQGSSNYGYTF. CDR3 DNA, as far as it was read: TGTGCCAGCAGCTGGGGACAGGGTAGTTCGAACTATGGC.

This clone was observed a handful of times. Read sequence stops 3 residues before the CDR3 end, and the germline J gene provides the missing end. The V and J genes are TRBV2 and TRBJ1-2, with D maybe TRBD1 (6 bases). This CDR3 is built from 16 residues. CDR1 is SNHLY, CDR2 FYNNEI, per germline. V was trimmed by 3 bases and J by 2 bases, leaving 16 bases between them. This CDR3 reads CASSDSRTVINYGYTF. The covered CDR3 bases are TGTGCCAGCAGTGATTCTAGGACAGTCATAAACTATGGC.

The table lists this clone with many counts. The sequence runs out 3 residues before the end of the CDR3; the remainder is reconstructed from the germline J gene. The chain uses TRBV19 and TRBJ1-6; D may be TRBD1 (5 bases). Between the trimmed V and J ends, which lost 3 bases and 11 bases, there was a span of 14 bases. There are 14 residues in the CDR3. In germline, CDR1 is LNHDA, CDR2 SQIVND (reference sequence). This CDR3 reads CASSILPGFAPLHF. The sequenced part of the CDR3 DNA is TGTGCCAGTAGTATCCTACCAGGGTTTGCACCC.